This T cell receptor (beta chain) was obtained from a study of human T cells and chemical hapten exposure (dated by TCRdb to 2020 to 2022). Regarding the complete study: For sensitization, 2% DPC in acetone was applied to a roughly 2 cm by roughly 2 cm area of upper inner arm skin. Patient blood was sampled pre-sensitization (week 0) and at 2, 6 and about 24 weeks after DPC sensitization. This study followed changes in the peripheral blood TCR repertoire in vivo during primary and secondary sensitization of alopecia patients to the hapten diphenylcyclopropenone (DPC). Libraries were pooled for sequencing, and per-sample TCR yields varied mainly because of small differences in library volumes within the pool. Alopecia areata with under or over 50% scalp involvement, alopecia totalis and alopecia universalis were represented in the patient cohort, which was mostly female. Throughout the roughly 24-week study period, patients were also given weekly therapeutic DPC doses on the scalp. Roughly 30 alopecia patients provided blood for TCR sequencing at one to four time points (pre-sensitization, 2, 6 and 24 weeks). Patch testing was performed on the upper back with Finn chambers containing 0.01% DPC, and the patch tests were scored after 6 days according to International Contact Dermatitis Research Group standards.

Libraries were made using RACE. Sequencing relied on a NextSeq 500. During library preparation, unique molecular identifiers were attached to individual cDNA molecules so that TCRs could be counted quantitatively and reproducibly. For every blood RNA sample, sequencing covered both the TCR alpha and TCR beta chains. In the source study's methods: Samples had a median of around 92,000 TCRs, with a range from roughly 23,224 to 750,000. V, J and CDR3 annotation of the TCR reads was performed with the Decombinator software suite. Every sample was subsampled to the same number of TCRs (28,000) for the PS versus PT1 abundance plots. Expanded TCRs were defined as absent before sensitization and observed at least eight times at the 2-week time point. TCRdb ran its own pipeline on the public reads, namely fastp trimming at Q25 and MiXCR clone calling, and kept in-frame beta chains. For every CDR3 protein sequence, its rows merge into one entry that carries the most common genes and DNA. Here the V and J calls rest on TCRdb's processing, not on the authors' analysis. The sample table lists some 80,000 distinct CDR3 sequences, around 10% of them with a count of one. The ten biggest clones cover roughly 1.4% of the sample.

The time point label on this specimen signifies: patch test 2, 6 weeks after DPC sensitization. In the paper's terms, the treatment or condition label means: therapeutic diphenylcyclopropenone sensitization with weekly scalp DPC. Blood at each patch-test visit was drawn before the patch test was applied. To be eligible, patients had to be aged 18 to 70, diagnosed with alopecia and judged suitable for DPC therapy, while pregnant patients were excluded. Total RNA was isolated from unfractionated whole blood collected in Tempus Blood RNA tubes. A few counts support this clonotype. Its antigen target is currently unknown. The record has no base qualities; no much larger clone is one base away. V loses 8 bases of germline sequence and J loses 0 bases, and the interval between the two ends is 11 bases. Its CDR3 holds 13 amino acids, cysteine through phenylalanine. Only the CDR3 DNA is retained, 39 bases long and in frame from the first base. In the germline V gene, CDR1 corresponds to MDHEN and CDR2 to SYDVKM.

What the work shows at the level of the full study, not this receptor alone: Repeated subsampling changed both the strength of the expansion versus patch-test correlation and the threshold at which that correlation became significant. A positive correlation was found between the number of PT1 expanded TCRs and patch test score, with significance reached at thresholds 8, 16 and 32 but not 4. DPC sensitization did not change how many TCRs were above 1 in 1000 frequency, and no evidence was found of alterations in global repertoire structure. Expanded TCRs formed significantly more large CDR3 similarity clusters than pre-sensitization or healthy control sets, consistent with antigen-driven responses. Because all patients had alopecia, a presumed autoimmune disease, the immune response of the patients might differ from that of healthy individuals.

This TCR was sampled from a man aged 18 to 30 with alopecia areata. Some clones in this sample may be carry-over from other donors' samples. The chain couples TRBV28 to TRBJ2-7; a weak D assignment points to TRBD1 (6 bases agree). Sequencing was performed on whole blood, taken in connection with sensitization to the hapten diphenylcyclopropenone (DPC). CDR3 loop: CASQQDSSYEQYF. The DNA sequence is TGTGCCAGCCAGCAGGACAGCTCCTACGAGCAGTACTTC.